A selection of T cell receptor beta chains follows, all from one sample in a study of regulatory T cells in long-lasting Graves disease. TCRdb used MiXCR to reprocess the multiplex PCR reads, holding one entry per CDR3 protein. The data show about 300,000 distinct CDR3 sequences, over 15% seen once. Specimen: peripheral blood mononuclear cells (PBMCs), collected at new diagnosis, from a patient treated with antithyroid drugs. The receptors here all came from a female donor with Graves disease. CDR3s include the opening cysteine and the closing phenylalanine or tryptophan. D genes are given only for firm matches. The size field is filled for only some rows; it gives once, few, many or a size class.

d_gene	v_gene	j_gene	len	abundance	CDR3nt	CDR3aa
.	TRBV19	TRBJ2-1	13	many	TGTGCCAGTAGTCGGGCAGTTCGCAATGAGCAGTTCTTC	CASSRAVRNEQFF
.	TRBV20-1	TRBJ1-2	14	many	TGCAGTGCCCCGATCCCCGGACGGAACTATGGCTACACCTTC	CSAPIPGRNYGYTF
.	TRBV5-7	TRBJ2-4	12	.	TGTGCCAGCAGCTCTTTCAGCCCTATTCAGTACTTC	CASSSFSPIQYF
.	TRBV19	TRBJ1-1	14	many	TGTGCCAGTACCGCTGTGGGGCGACTCACTGAAGCTTTCTTT	CASTAVGRLTEAFF
TRBD1	TRBV5-4	TRBJ1-5	15	many	TGTGCCAGCAGCACGACAGGGAGGGGCAATCAGCCCCAGCATTTT	CASSTTGRGNQPQHF
.	TRBV9	TRBJ2-3	15	many	TGTGCCAGCAGTCGACAGGGCGGGGGAACAGATACGCAGTATTTT	CASSRQGGGTDTQYF
.	TRBV7-2	TRBJ2-7	13	many	TGTGCCAGCAGCTTATCCCAAACCTACGAGCAGTACTTC	CASSLSQTYEQYF
.	TRBV13	TRBJ2-3	14	many	TGTGCCAGCAGCTTCGCGGGACTCACAGATACGCAGTATTTT	CASSFAGLTDTQYF
.	TRBV20-1	TRBJ2-5	12	many	TGCAGTGCCGACGGACGAGTAGAGACCCAGTACTTC	CSADGRVETQYF
.	TRBV12-3/TRBV12-4	TRBJ2-7	14	few	TGTGCCAGCAGTTTAGGTACTCACTCCTACGAGCAGTACTTC	CASSLGTHSYEQYF
TRBD1	TRBV12-3/TRBV12-4	TRBJ2-7	14	.	TGTGCCAGCAGGGGACAGGGGACCTACTACGAGCAGTACTTC	CASRGQGTYYEQYF
.	TRBV6-2/TRBV6-3	TRBJ2-7	14	many	TGTGCCAGCACCGAGGAGCGGGCCCCCTACGAGCAGTACTTC	CASTEERAPYEQYF
.	TRBV28	TRBJ2-4	18	.	TGTGCCAGCAGTTTGGAGACAGGCAGGGGTAGGGCCAAAAACATTCAGTACTTC	CASSLETGRGRAKNIQYF
.	TRBV19	TRBJ2-3	12	many	TGTGCCAGTAGTGCTACAGGGGATACGCAGTATTTT	CASSATGDTQYF
.	TRBV11-2	TRBJ2-1	16	many	TGTGCCAGCAGCTTAGGGAGTGGAGGGGACTACAATGAGCAGTTCTTC	CASSLGSGGDYNEQFF
.	TRBV12-3/TRBV12-4	TRBJ1-1	14	many	TGTGCCAGCAGCCCCGCGGGGCTGGGCACTGAAGCTTTCTTT	CASSPAGLGTEAFF
.	TRBV5-8	TRBJ2-1	15	few	TGTGCCAGCAGCCCCCGGGACAAAATCTACAATGAGCAGTTCTTC	CASSPRDKIYNEQFF
TRBD2	TRBV19	TRBJ2-7	15	many	TGTGCCAGTAGCCCTCCGGGACTAGCGGGATTCGAGCAGTACTTC	CASSPPGLAGFEQYF
.	TRBV30	TRBJ2-1	18	many	TGTGCCTGGAGTGTAGGGTCCTCCTTCGGGAGTGTCTACAATGAGCAGTTCTTC	CAWSVGSSFGSVYNEQFF
.	TRBV19	TRBJ2-3	13	many	TGTGCCAGTAGTACCCCACACACAGATACGCAGTATTTT	CASSTPHTDTQYF
TRBD1	TRBV12-3/TRBV12-4	TRBJ2-7	11	many	TGTGCCAGCAGCGGGACAGGCGAGCAGTACTTC	CASSGTGEQYF
.	TRBV10-1	TRBJ2-1	15	few	TGCGCCAGCAGTGAGTCGACTAGGGGTCGGAATGAGCAGTTCTTC	CASSESTRGRNEQFF
.	TRBV16	TRBJ2-4	12	few	TGTGCCAGCAGCCAATCCCTGGACATTCAGTACTTC	CASSQSLDIQYF
TRBD1	TRBV6-1	TRBJ1-1	11	many	TGTGCCAGCAGTGACAGGGGGAGAGCTTTCTTT	CASSDRGRAFF
TRBD1	TRBV27	TRBJ1-1	15	many	TGTGCCAGCAGTTTAGGGACAGGCCCGGACACTGAAGCTTTCTTT	CASSLGTGPDTEAFF
TRBD1	TRBV2	TRBJ2-7	13	few	TGTGCCAGCACTTACAGGGGGACCGACGAGCAGTACTTC	CASTYRGTDEQYF
.	TRBV19	TRBJ1-1	14	many	TGTGCCAGTAGTATCCAGACAGGGAACACTGAAGCTTTCTTT	CASSIQTGNTEAFF
TRBD2	TRBV5-1	TRBJ2-7	14	many	TGCGCCAGCAGCGGCGGACTAGCGGGAGGGCCGCAGTACTTC	CASSGGLAGGPQYF
TRBD2	TRBV28	TRBJ2-7	17	.	TGTGCCAGCAGTTCCCCCCCCGCCCAGCGGGAGACCTACGAGCAGTACTTC	CASSSPPAQRETYEQYF
.	TRBV27	TRBJ2-5	15	.	TGTGCCAGCAGTTTAGCCATGGACTTCGAAGAGACCCAGTACTTC	CASSLAMDFEETQYF
TRBD1	TRBV28	TRBJ1-4	17	many	TGTGCCAGCAGTTTAACAGGGGGCCGGTCGACTAATGAAAAACTGTTTTTT	CASSLTGGRSTNEKLFF
TRBD1	TRBV30	TRBJ1-1	16	many	TGTGCCTGGAGTGTACTGAGGGGGCGGGGGGACACTGAAGCTTTCTTT	CAWSVLRGRGDTEAFF
TRBD2	TRBV11-2	TRBJ2-1	13	few	TGTGCCAGCAGCTTATCGGGACTAGCGGGAGTGATCTTC	CASSLSGLAGVIF
TRBD1	TRBV6-2/TRBV6-3	TRBJ2-7	16	many	TGTGCCAGCACGCCCGTGATGGGACAGGGCGCCCACGAGCAGTACTTC	CASTPVMGQGAHEQYF
.	TRBV27	TRBJ1-1	14	many	TGTGCCAGCAGTCGCCGACAGCCAAACACTGAAGCTTTCTTT	CASSRRQPNTEAFF
.	TRBV29-1	TRBJ2-1	13	.	TGCAGCGTTGTTGGGCAGGGTTTCAATGAGCAGCTCTTC	CSVVGQGFNEQLF
TRBD2	TRBV3-1	TRBJ2-1	16	few	TGTGCCAGCAGCCAAAATGCGGGAGTCTCCTACAATGAGCAGTTCTTC	CASSQNAGVSYNEQFF
.	TRBV2	TRBJ2-2	14	many	TGTGCCAGCAGCCTGACAGATAACACCGGGGAGCTGTTTTTT	CASSLTDNTGELFF
TRBD2	TRBV2	TRBJ2-4	17	few	TGTGCCAGCAGTGAAACTAGCGGGAGGGCCTCCAAAAACATTCAGTACTTC	CASSETSGRASKNIQYF
.	TRBV25-1	TRBJ2-7	14	.	TGTGCCAGCAGTGAATACGGGGAAGCCAGCGAGCGGTACTTC	CASSEYGEASERYF
.	TRBV2	TRBJ2-3	18	many	TGTGCCAGCAGTGAAAGGACCTTTGGCGGGGGCCGCACAGATACGCAGTATTTT	CASSERTFGGGRTDTQYF
.	TRBV6-1	TRBJ2-5	14	many	TGTGCCAGCAGTAATTTAGCGCTGCAAGAGACCCAGTACTTC	CASSNLALQETQYF
.	TRBV29-1	TRBJ1-2	15	many	TGCAGCGTTGAAGGGGTCGAGGGTTCTGGCTATGGCTACACCTTC	CSVEGVEGSGYGYTF
.	TRBV5-1	TRBJ1-1	15	many	TGCGCCAGCAGAGTACAGACCTCAATGAACACTGAAGCTTTCTTT	CASRVQTSMNTEAFF
.	TRBV6-5	TRBJ2-3	16	many	TGTGCCAGCAGTTACGGGGGGGCGATGGTTGGAGATACGCAGTATTTT	CASSYGGAMVGDTQYF
TRBD2	TRBV28	TRBJ2-7	20	many	TGTGCCAGCAGTTCGCCTCCATTGACTAGCCGGAGCCCACGTGAAGAGGAGGAGTACTTC	CASSSPPLTSRSPREEEEYF
TRBD1	TRBV5-6	TRBJ2-7	15	once	TGTGCCAGCACCTTTCGTTGGACAGGGAACTACGAGCAGTACTTC	CASTFRWTGNYEQYF
TRBD2	TRBV7-9	TRBJ2-7	13	many	TGTGCCAGCAGCCCGAGGACTAGCAACGAGCAGTACTTC	CASSPRTSNEQYF